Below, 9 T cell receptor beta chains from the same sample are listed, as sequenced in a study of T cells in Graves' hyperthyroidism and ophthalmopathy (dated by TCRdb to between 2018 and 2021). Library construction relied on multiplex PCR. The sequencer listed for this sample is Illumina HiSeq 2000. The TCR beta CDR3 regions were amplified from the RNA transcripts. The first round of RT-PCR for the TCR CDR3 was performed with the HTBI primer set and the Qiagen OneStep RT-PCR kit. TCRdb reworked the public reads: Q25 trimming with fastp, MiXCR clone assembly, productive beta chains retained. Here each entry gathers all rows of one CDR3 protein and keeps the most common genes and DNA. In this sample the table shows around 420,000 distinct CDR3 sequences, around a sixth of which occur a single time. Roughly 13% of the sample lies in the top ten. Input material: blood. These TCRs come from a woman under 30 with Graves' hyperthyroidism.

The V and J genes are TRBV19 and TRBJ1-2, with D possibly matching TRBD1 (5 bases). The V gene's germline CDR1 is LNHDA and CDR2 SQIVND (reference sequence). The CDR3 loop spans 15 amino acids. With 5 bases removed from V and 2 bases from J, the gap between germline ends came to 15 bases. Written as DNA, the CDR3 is TGTGCCAGTAGTCCCCCCACAGGATACAACTATGGCTACACCTTC. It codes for CASSPPTGYNYGYTF.

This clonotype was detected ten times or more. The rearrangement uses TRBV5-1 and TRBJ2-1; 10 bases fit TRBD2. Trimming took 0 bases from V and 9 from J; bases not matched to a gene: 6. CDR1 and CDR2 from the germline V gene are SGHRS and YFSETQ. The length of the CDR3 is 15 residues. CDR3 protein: CASSLEAGGYSEQFF. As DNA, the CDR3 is TGCGCCAGCAGCTTGGAAGCGGGGGGGTATAGTGAGCAGTTCTTC.

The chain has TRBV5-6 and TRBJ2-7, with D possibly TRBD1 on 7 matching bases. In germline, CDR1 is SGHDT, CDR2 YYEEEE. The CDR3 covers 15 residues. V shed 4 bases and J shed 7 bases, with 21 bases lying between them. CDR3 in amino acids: CASSRPTGPGGEQYF. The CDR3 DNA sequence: TGTGCCAGCAGCCGACCGACAGGGCCCGGGGGTGAGCAGTACTTC. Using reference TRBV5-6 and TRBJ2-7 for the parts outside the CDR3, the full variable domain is DAGVTQSPTHLIKTRGQQVTLRCSPKSGHDTVSWYQQALGQGPQFIFQYYEEEERQRGNFPDRFSGHQFPNYSSELNVNALLLGDSALYLCASSRPTGPGGEQYFGPGTRLTVT.

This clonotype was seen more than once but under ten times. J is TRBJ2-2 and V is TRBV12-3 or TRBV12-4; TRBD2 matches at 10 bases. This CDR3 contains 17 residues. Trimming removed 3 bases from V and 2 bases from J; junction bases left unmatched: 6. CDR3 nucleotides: TGTGCCAGCAGTTTGGCTAGCGGGGGCCCTAACACCGGGGAGCTGTTTTTT. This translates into CASSLASGGPNTGELFF.

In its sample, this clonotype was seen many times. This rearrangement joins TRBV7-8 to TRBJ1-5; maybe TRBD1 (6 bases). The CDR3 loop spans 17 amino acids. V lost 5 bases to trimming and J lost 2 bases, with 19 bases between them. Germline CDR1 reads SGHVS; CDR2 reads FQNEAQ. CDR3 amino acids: CASSQSRGRGGNQPQHF. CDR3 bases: TGTGCCAGCAGCCAAAGCAGGGGTCGGGGGGGCAATCAGCCCCAGCATTTT.

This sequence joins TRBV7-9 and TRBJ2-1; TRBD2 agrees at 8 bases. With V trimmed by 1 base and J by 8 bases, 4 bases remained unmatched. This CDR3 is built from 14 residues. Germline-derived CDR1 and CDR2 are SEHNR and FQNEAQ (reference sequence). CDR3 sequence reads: CASSLGREVYEQFF. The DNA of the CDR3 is TGTGCCAGCAGCTTAGGGCGGGAGGTGTATGAGCAGTTCTTC.

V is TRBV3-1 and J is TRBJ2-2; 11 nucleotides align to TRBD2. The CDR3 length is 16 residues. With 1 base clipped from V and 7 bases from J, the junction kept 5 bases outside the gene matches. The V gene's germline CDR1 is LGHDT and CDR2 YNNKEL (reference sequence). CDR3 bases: TGTGCCAGCAGCCAAGGTATAGCGGGAGGGTACGGGGAGCTGTTTTTT. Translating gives CASSQGIAGGYGELFF.

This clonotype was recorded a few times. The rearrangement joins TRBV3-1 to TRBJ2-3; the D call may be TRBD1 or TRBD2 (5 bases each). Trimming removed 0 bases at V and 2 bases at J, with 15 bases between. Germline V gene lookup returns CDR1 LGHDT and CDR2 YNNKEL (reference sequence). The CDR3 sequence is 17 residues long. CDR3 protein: CASSQERGGTVTDTQYF. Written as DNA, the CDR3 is TGTGCCAGCAGCCAAGAACGTGGGGGAACAGTCACAGATACGCAGTATTTT.

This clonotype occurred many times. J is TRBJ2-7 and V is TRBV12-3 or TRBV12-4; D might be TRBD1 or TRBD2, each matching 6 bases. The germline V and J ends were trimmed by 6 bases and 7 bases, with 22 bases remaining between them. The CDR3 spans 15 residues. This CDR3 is CASSRQMGGASEQYF. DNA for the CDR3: TGTGCCAGCAGCCGCCAGATGGGGGGCGCGTCAGAGCAGTACTTC.